The rows below give T cell receptor beta chains drawn from one sample of a study of vaccination effects on CD4 cells after COVID-19. The assay was immunoSEQ multiplex PCR, and TCRdb's table has in-frame clones only and misses some. The table has about 73,000 clones, 73% seen once. Which antigens these TCRs recognize remains unknown. Material: CD4+ T cells from PBMCs cultured without peptide, obtained after COVID-19 vaccination. The receptors here all came from a human donor who received a COVID-19 vaccine. CDR3s include the opening cysteine and the closing phenylalanine or tryptophan. D genes are given only for firm matches. The size entry is marked missing in some rows and otherwise reads once, few, many or a size class.

CDR3aa,CDR3nt,j_gene,len,d_gene,v_gene,abundance
CASSLSRTDTQYF,TGTGCCAGCAGTTTATCGCGAACAGATACGCAGTATTTT,TRBJ2-3,13,-,TRBV27,-
CASRLGANYGYTF,TGTGCCAGCAGACTGGGAGCTAACTATGGCTACACCTTC,TRBJ1-2,13,-,TRBV12-3/TRBV12-4,-
CASSLAGWESSPLHF,TGTGCCAGCAGCTTAGCTGGGTGGGAGAGTTCACCCCTCCACTTT,TRBJ1-6,15,-,TRBV7-8,-
CSGGSANYGYTF,TGCAGCGGGGGGTCCGCTAACTATGGCTACACCTTC,TRBJ1-2,12,-,TRBV29-1,-
CASSRSGTGFTDTQYF,TGTGCCAGCTCACGAAGCGGGACGGGGTTCACAGATACGCAGTATTTT,TRBJ2-3,16,TRBD2,TRBV18,once
CASRNRSQGRTQYF,TGTGCCAGCAGGAATAGGAGTCAGGGCAGGACCCAGTACTTC,TRBJ2-5,14,-,TRBV27,-
CASSQGETGEGDTEAFF,TGTGCCAGCAGCCAAGGGGAGACAGGGGAGGGGGACACTGAAGCTTTCTTT,TRBJ1-1,17,TRBD1,TRBV4-2,-
CASSLLGERDTQYF,TGTGCCAGCAGTTTGCTAGGGGAGAGGGATACGCAGTATTTT,TRBJ2-3,14,-,TRBV28,-
CATSDSGTSGNTIYF,TGTGCCACCAGTGATTCCGGGACCTCTGGAAACACCATATATTTT,TRBJ1-3,15,-,TRBV24-1,-
CASSYSQRVESPLHF,TGTGCCAGCAGTTACTCTCAGAGGGTAGAGTCACCCCTCCACTTT,TRBJ1-6,15,-,TRBV6-5,-
CSAVRVGELFF,TGCAGTGCCGTTCGAGTCGGGGAGCTGTTTTTT,TRBJ2-2,11,-,TRBV20-1,-
CASSLGTTGQETQYF,TGTGCCAGCAGCTTGGGTACGACAGGGCAAGAGACCCAGTACTTC,TRBJ2-5,15,TRBD1,TRBV5-4,-
CASAAIPDQPQHF,TGTGCCAGCGCCGCGATTCCTGATCAGCCCCAGCATTTT,TRBJ1-5,13,-,TRBV2,few
CASSLTGTGWDTQYF,TGTGCCAGCAGCTTAACTGGGACAGGGTGGGATACGCAGTATTTT,TRBJ2-3,15,TRBD1,TRBV7-3,-
CASSQEYRTSGGRNEQFF,TGTGCCAGCAGCCAAGAGTATCGGACTAGCGGGGGGAGGAATGAGCAGTTCTTC,TRBJ2-1,18,TRBD2,TRBV3-1/TRBV3-2,-
CASSPEFSNQPQHF,TGTGCCAGCAGCCCAGAGTTTAGCAATCAGCCCCAGCATTTT,TRBJ1-5,14,-,TRBV7-2,-
CASSLSAIAYTGELFF,TGTGCCAGCAGCTTATCGGCGATAGCCTACACCGGGGAGCTGTTTTTT,TRBJ2-2,16,-,TRBV7-3,-
CASRRGGQTNSPLHF,TGTGCCAGCAGGCGGGGGGGACAGACCAATTCACCCCTCCACTTT,TRBJ1-6,15,TRBD1,TRBV2,-
CASSVRGGNTEAFF,TGTGCCAGCAGTGTCCGGGGCGGGAACACTGAAGCTTTCTTT,TRBJ1-1,14,-,TRBV6-4,-
CATSDPPDYNEQFF,TGTGCCACCAGTGACCCCCCGGACTACAATGAGCAGTTCTTC,TRBJ2-1,14,-,TRBV24-1,few
CASSFSEGWGYTF,TGTGCCAGCAGCTTTTCGGAGGGTTGGGGCTACACCTTC,TRBJ1-2,13,-,TRBV7-2,-
CASSLDRGETQYF,TGTGCCAGCAGTTTAGACAGGGGGGAGACCCAGTACTTC,TRBJ2-5,13,TRBD1,TRBV12-3/TRBV12-4,-
CATSRDLSGLYNEQFF,TGTGCCACCAGCAGAGATCTTTCGGGGTTATACAATGAGCAGTTCTTC,TRBJ2-1,16,-,TRBV15,-
CASRGVGTGANVLTF,TGTGCCAGCAGAGGGGTAGGGACTGGGGCCAACGTCCTGACTTTC,TRBJ2-6,15,-,TRBV6-5,-
CASGSFSAEYYGYTF,TGTGCTAGTGGTTCCTTCAGCGCAGAGTACTATGGCTACACCTTC,TRBJ1-2,15,-,TRBV12-5,-
CASSFADRARNTIYF,TGTGCCAGCAGCTTTGCGGACAGGGCCCGAAACACCATATATTTT,TRBJ1-3,15,TRBD1,TRBV5-7,-
CAISIRAEGDEQFF,TGTGCCATCAGCATCAGGGCGGAGGGCGATGAGCAGTTCTTC,TRBJ2-1,14,-,TRBV10-3,-
CASSIEGRGSNQPQHF,TGTGCCAGTAGTATAGAGGGCAGGGGAAGCAATCAGCCCCAGCATTTT,TRBJ1-5,16,-,TRBV19,few
CASSMGRMNTEAFF,TGTGCCAGTAGTATGGGACGGATGAACACTGAAGCTTTCTTT,TRBJ1-1,14,-,TRBV19,-
CASSLRGGTEAFF,TGTGCCAGCAGTTTAAGGGGTGGCACTGAAGCTTTCTTT,TRBJ1-1,13,-,TRBV12-3/TRBV12-4,few
CASSLAGAESGELFF,TGTGCCAGCAGCTTAGCTGGGGCGGAATCCGGGGAGCTGTTTTTT,TRBJ2-2,15,-,TRBV7-2,-
CAWSKRDSNEQFF,TGTGCCTGGAGTAAGCGGGACAGCAATGAGCAGTTCTTC,TRBJ2-1,13,-,TRBV30,-
CAIGGGSNEKLFF,TGTGCCATCGGGGGAGGGAGCAATGAAAAACTGTTTTTT,TRBJ1-4,13,-,TRBV28,few
CASSLGDRGGYTF,TGCGCCAGCAGCTTGGGGGACAGGGGTGGCTACACCTTC,TRBJ1-2,13,TRBD1,TRBV5-1,-
CASSYRAESSGNTIYF,TGTGCCAGCAGTTACAGGGCAGAGAGCTCTGGAAACACCATATATTTT,TRBJ1-3,16,-,TRBV6-5,-
CASSLDRGEEKLFF,TGTGCCAGCAGCTTAGACAGGGGAGAAGAAAAACTGTTTTTT,TRBJ1-4,14,TRBD1,TRBV7-9,-
CATSDFGRANTGELFF,TGTGCCACCAGTGATTTTGGTAGGGCTAACACCGGGGAGCTGTTTTTT,TRBJ2-2,16,-,TRBV24-1,-
CASSSAHPPYGYTF,TGTGCCAGCAGTTCGGCGCACCCGCCATATGGCTACACCTTC,TRBJ1-2,14,-,TRBV28,few
CASSLGKGRFGSGNTIYF,TGCGCCAGCAGCTTGGGTAAAGGCAGGTTCGGGTCTGGAAACACCATATATTTT,TRBJ1-3,18,-,TRBV5-1,-
CASTRGGGGTNTGELFF,TGTGCCAGCACCCGCGGGGGCGGGGGTACGAACACCGGGGAGCTGTTTTTT,TRBJ2-2,17,-,TRBV11-2,-
CASSPGTSPLVGETQYF,TGTGCCAGCAGCCCTGGGACTAGCCCCCTAGTAGGAGAGACCCAGTACTTC,TRBJ2-5,17,TRBD2,TRBV11-3,-
CASSIPQAPHTQYF,TGTGCCAGTAGTATCCCCCAGGCGCCCCATACGCAGTATTTT,TRBJ2-3,14,-,TRBV19,once
CASSLVRGLGTEAFF,TGTGCCAGCAGCTTGGTGAGGGGATTAGGCACTGAAGCTTTCTTT,TRBJ1-1,15,-,TRBV5-5,few
CASSLGVNEKLFF,TGTGCCAGCAGTTTGGGGGTTAATGAAAAACTGTTTTTT,TRBJ1-4,13,-,TRBV12-3/TRBV12-4,-